These 24 T cell receptor beta chains share one sample of origin, sequenced in a study of blood T cell repertoires in COVID-19. Libraries were prepared by immunoSEQ multiplex PCR; TCRdb keeps only in-frame clonotypes and omits some of them. The sample gives 190,000 or so clones, 85% of which show up once; about 17% is in the top ten. The sequenced material came from PBMCs or T cells enriched from blood (not recorded which). All receptors come from a man between 40 and 49 years old who had recovered from COVID-19.

This clone was recorded once. The chain links TRBV6-5 to TRBJ2-3, with TRBD1 matching 7 bases. V was clipped by 4 bases and J by 2 bases; unmatched bases: 6. Germline V gene lookup returns CDR1 MNHEY and CDR2 SVGAGI. The CDR3 is made up of 15 amino acids. CDR3 bases: TGTGCCAGCAGTTCCCCGACAGGGTTCACAGATACGCAGTATTTT. This encodes CASSSPTGFTDTQYF.

The chain joins TRBV24-1 to TRBJ2-7, with D perhaps TRBD2 (6 bases). The germline V gene has CDR1 KGHDR and CDR2 SFDVKD. The CDR3 contains 13 residues. V dropped 3 bases and J dropped 1 base, with 6 bases sitting between them. Here the CDR3 DNA reads TGTGCCACCAGTGATGGGACTTCCTACGAGCAGTACTTC. It is translated as CATSDGTSYEQYF.

The chain joins TRBV6-5 to TRBJ1-2; the D gene is possibly TRBD1 (6 bases). Looked up from germline, CDR1 is MNHEY and CDR2 is SVGAGI. The CDR3 has 16 amino acids. The ends were cut back, 2 bases at V and 8 bases at J, with 21 bases in the middle. CDR3 nucleotides: TGTGCCAGCAGTTACGGGACGGCCGAGGGGGTTGGAGGCTACACCTTC. Protein: CASSYGTAEGVGGYTF.

The chain links TRBV19 to TRBJ2-4, with 14 bases fitting TRBD2. CDR3 length: 18 amino acids. Germline CDR1 and CDR2: LNHDA and SQIVND (reference sequence). V trimming: 2 bases; J trimming: 8 bases; junction bases outside the gene matches: 11. CDR3 nucleotides: TGTGCCAGTAGTATAAGGGCGACTAGCGGGAGGGCCGAGGACATTCAGTACTTC. Protein product: CASSIRATSGRAEDIQYF.

This chain joins TRBV4-1 and TRBJ1-5; 7 bases are a match to TRBD1. CDR3 size: 13 residues. With V trimmed by 3 bases and J by 12 bases, 8 bases remained unmatched. Germline V gene sequence: CDR1 MGHRA, CDR2 YSYEKL. The CDR3: CASSQVTQGVQHF. The CDR3 nucleotides are TGCGCCAGCAGCCAGGTTACTCAGGGGGTCCAGCATTTT.

This chain links TRBV7-2 with TRBJ2-7; TRBD1 matches at 7 bases. Trimming cost V 1 base and J 0 bases; bases outside gene matches: 6. The CDR3 length is 16 residues. From germline, CDR1 is SGHTA and CDR2 FQGNSA. For the CDR3, the DNA is TGTGCCAGCAGCTTAGTCGGGACAGTAGACTCCTACGAGCAGTACTTC. Protein product: CASSLVGTVDSYEQYF.

The chain is built from TRBV3-1 (or the pseudogene TRBV3-2) and TRBJ2-7, with D possibly being TRBD2 (6 bases). Trimming pared 7 bases from V and 7 bases from J, leaving 17 bases between. The CDR3 covers 13 residues. Germline-derived CDR1 and CDR2 are LGHDT and YNNKEL (reference sequence). The DNA of the CDR3 is TGTGCCAGCACCGGGGACTTGCCCCGGGAGCAGTACTTC. This codes for CASTGDLPREQYF.

This clone has just one count. The rearrangement links TRBV25-1 to TRBJ2-2, with unresolved D. Per the germline V gene, CDR1 is MGHDK and CDR2 is SYGVNS. The CDR3 covers 11 residues. V was pared by 7 bases and J by 6 bases, with 6 bases between. The DNA of the CDR3 is TGTGCCAGCAATGGGCCCGGGGAGCTGTTTTTT. Encoded protein: CASNGPGELFF.

This sequence joins TRBV5-1 and TRBJ2-7; 7 positions agree with TRBD1. Germline-derived CDR1 and CDR2 are SGHRS and YFSETQ. J lost 3 bases, V lost 3 bases, and 6 bases had no gene match. The CDR3 contains 14 residues. The CDR3 loop is CASSYRGPIYEQYF. The CDR3 region has the DNA TGCGCCAGCAGCTACAGGGGACCGATCTACGAGCAGTACTTC.

The chain employs TRBV4-2 and TRBJ2-3; D remains unclear. Trimming stripped 4 bases from V and 0 bases from J, with 8 bases between. CDR1 is LGHNA and CDR2 is YNFKEQ in the germline V gene. The CDR3 contains 14 residues. The CDR3 region is CASSPEISTDTQYF. The DNA of the CDR3 is TGTGCCAGCAGCCCCGAGATCAGCACAGATACGCAGTATTTT.

The chain joins TRBV18 to TRBJ2-1; 9 bases line up with TRBD1. The CDR3 consists of 15 residues. Trimming cost V 1 base and J 6 bases; bases outside gene matches: 4. Germline V lookup: CDR1 KGHSH, CDR2 LQKENI. As DNA, the CDR3 is TGTGCCAGCTCACCACAACAGGGGGCAGGCAATGAGCAGTTCTTC. It codes for CASSPQQGAGNEQFF.

Concerning this clone itself: Other DNA sequences in the sample encode the same CDR3. The rearrangement joins TRBV7-9 to TRBJ2-7, with 9 bases fitting TRBD1. CDR1 and CDR2 (germline): SEHNR, FQNEAQ (reference sequence). There are 14 residues in the CDR3. Trimming at V came to 5 bases and at J to 3 bases, leaving 5 bases not matched to a gene. CDR3 protein: CASSTGTGNYEQYF. The CDR3 DNA follows: TGTGCCAGCAGCACCGGGACAGGGAACTACGAGCAGTACTTC.

In nucleotides, the CDR3 is TGTGCCAGCAGGCCTAGCGGGAGGGCGGCTGAGCAGTTCTTC. Protein product: CASRPSGRAAEQFF. V is TRBV6-5 and J is TRBJ2-1; the match to TRBD2 covers 12 bases. Germline trimming cut 6 bases from V and 9 bases from J; bases unmatched to any gene: 6. This CDR3 is 14 amino acids long. Germline-derived CDR1 and CDR2 are MNHEY and SVGAGI.

The V call is TRBV7-8, the J call TRBJ1-3; D unclear. Looked up from germline, CDR1 is SGHVS and CDR2 is FQNEAQ. This CDR3 region has 15 residues. V shed 2 bases and J shed 8 bases, with 16 bases lying between them. For the CDR3, the DNA is TGTGCCAGCAGCTTAACTGCGGGCACACCGGACACCATATATTTT. Its protein is CASSLTAGTPDTIYF.

The CDR3 sequence: CASSLHRDIGELFF. Here the CDR3 DNA reads TGTGCCAGCAGTTTACACAGGGATATCGGGGAGCTGTTTTTT. This sequence joins TRBV27 and TRBJ2-2, with TRBD1 as a possible D gene (6 bases). The CDR3 covers 14 residues. V was clipped by 2 bases and J by 7 bases, with 11 bases between them. Germline values: CDR1 MNHEY, CDR2 SMNVEV (reference sequence).

J is TRBJ2-6 and V is TRBV7-9, with D possibly matching TRBD2 (6 bases). V lost 6 bases, J lost 0 bases, and 15 bases lay in between. The CDR3 sequence is 17 residues long. The germline CDR1 and CDR2 sequences are SEHNR and FQNEAQ (reference sequence). Here the CDR3 DNA reads TGTGCCAGCAGAGGAGCGGGCTCCTCCTCTGGGGCCAACGTCCTGACTTTC. This codes for CASRGAGSSSGANVLTF. Together with reference TRBV7-9 and TRBJ2-6, the CDR3 gives the full variable domain: DTGVSQNPRHKITKRGQNVTFRCDPISEHNRLYWYRQTLGQGPEFLTYFQNEAQLEKSRLLSDRFSAERPKGSFSTLEIQRTEQGDSAMYLCASRGAGSSSGANVLTFGAGSRLTVL.

The chain couples TRBV7-2 to TRBJ2-7; a weak D match, TRBD2 (6 bases). CDR1 SGHTA and CDR2 FQGNSA come from the germline V gene. The V end lost 8 bases, the J end lost 3 bases, and 14 bases lay between the germline ends. The CDR3 runs to 13 residues. The CDR3 bases are TGTGCCAGCTGCCCGGGGGTGATCTACGAGCAGTACTTC. This encodes CASCPGVIYEQYF.

In its sample, this clone was seen a few times. The V call is TRBV24-1, the J call TRBJ2-2; D gene unclear. The CDR3 is made up of 14 amino acids. The V gene lost 2 bases and the J gene lost 2 bases, with 5 bases spanning the gap. CDR1 and CDR2 from the germline V gene are KGHDR and SFDVKD. For the CDR3, the DNA is TGTGCCACCAGTGATTGGGCTAACACCGGGGAGCTGTTTTTT. Amino acids: CATSDWANTGELFF.

This chain uses TRBV9 with TRBJ2-1; TRBD2 might be the D (5 bases). The V gene lost 6 bases and the J gene lost 0 bases, with 19 bases spanning the gap. Germline assignment: CDR1 SGDLS and CDR2 YYNGEE. The CDR3 totals 17 residues. The CDR3 loop is CASKRTRSARSYNEQFF. CDR3 coding DNA: TGTGCCAGCAAGCGCACTAGAAGCGCTCGCTCCTACAATGAGCAGTTCTTC.

The chain combines TRBV4-2 with TRBJ2-3, with D maybe TRBD1 (5 bases). The V end was cut by 0 bases, the J end by 4 bases, with 20 bases between. The CDR3 totals 18 residues. Germline CDR1 is LGHNA and CDR2 is YNFKEQ. The CDR3 sequence is CASSQDRSFLQGPDTQYF. The CDR3 DNA reads as TGTGCCAGCAGCCAAGATCGATCCTTTCTCCAGGGTCCAGATACGCAGTATTTT.

This clone has just a few counts. The J gene is TRBJ2-7, the V gene TRBV6-5, with D tentatively TRBD2 (6 bases). Germline-derived CDR1 and CDR2 are MNHEY and SVGAGI. The CDR3 sequence is 13 residues long. Trimming removed 7 bases at V and 0 bases at J, with 10 bases between. CDR3 sequence: CASTAGSSYEQYF. The CDR3 nucleotides are TGTGCCAGCACCGCCGGGAGCTCCTACGAGCAGTACTTC.

The genes are TRBV12-3 or TRBV12-4 and TRBJ1-2, with 7 bases lining up with TRBD1. After removal of 6 bases from V and 7 bases from J, the junction contained 5 bases not matched to a gene. The CDR3 loop spans 12 amino acids. The CDR3 coding sequence is TGTGCCAGCAGCCCAGACAGGGTTGGCTACACCTTC. Translated: CASSPDRVGYTF.

The chain recombines TRBV11-2 with TRBJ2-1; the match to TRBD2 covers 8 bases. Trimming at V came to 5 bases and at J to 8 bases, leaving 5 bases not matched to a gene. This CDR3 is built from 13 residues. From germline, CDR1 is SGHAT and CDR2 FQNNGV. This CDR3 is CASSPGLADEQFF. The CDR3 nucleotides read TGTGCCAGCAGCCCTGGACTAGCAGATGAGCAGTTCTTC.

This chain uses TRBV7-2 with TRBJ1-5, with D uncertain. CDR3 length equals 15 residues. Trimming left V 0 bases short and J 0 bases short, with 6 bases between. Germline V gene data show CDR1 as SGHTA and CDR2 as FQGNSA. The CDR3 sequence: CASSLAKHSNQPQHF. The CDR3 DNA reads TGTGCCAGCAGCTTAGCCAAACATAGCAATCAGCCCCAGCATTTT.